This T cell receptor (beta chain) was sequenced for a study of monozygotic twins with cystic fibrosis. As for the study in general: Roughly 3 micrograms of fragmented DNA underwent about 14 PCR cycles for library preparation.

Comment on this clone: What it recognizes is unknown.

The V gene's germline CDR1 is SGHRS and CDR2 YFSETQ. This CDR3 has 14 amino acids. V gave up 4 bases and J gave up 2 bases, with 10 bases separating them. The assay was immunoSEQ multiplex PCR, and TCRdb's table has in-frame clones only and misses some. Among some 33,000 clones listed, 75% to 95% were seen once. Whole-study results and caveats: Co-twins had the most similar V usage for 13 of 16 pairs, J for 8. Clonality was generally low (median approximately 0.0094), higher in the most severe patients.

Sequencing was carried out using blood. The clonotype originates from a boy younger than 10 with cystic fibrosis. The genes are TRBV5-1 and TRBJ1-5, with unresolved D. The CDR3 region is CASSPNPGNQPQHF. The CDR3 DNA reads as TGCGCCAGCAGCCCCAACCCTGGCAATCAGCCCCAGCATTTT.